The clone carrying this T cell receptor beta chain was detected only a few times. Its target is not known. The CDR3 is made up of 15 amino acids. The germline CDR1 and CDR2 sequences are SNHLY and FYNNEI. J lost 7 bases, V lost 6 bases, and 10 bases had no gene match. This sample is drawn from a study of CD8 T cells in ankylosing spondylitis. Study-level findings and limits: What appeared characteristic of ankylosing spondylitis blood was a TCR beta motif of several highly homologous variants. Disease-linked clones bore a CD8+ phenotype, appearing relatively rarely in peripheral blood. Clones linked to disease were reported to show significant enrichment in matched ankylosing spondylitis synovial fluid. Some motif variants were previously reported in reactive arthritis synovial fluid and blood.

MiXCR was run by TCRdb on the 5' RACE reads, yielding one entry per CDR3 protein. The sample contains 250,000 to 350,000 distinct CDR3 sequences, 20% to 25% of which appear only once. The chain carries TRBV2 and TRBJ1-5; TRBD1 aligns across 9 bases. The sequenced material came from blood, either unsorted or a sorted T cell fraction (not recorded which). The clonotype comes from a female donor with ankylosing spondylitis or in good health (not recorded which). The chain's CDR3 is CASSAGGTGWQPQHF. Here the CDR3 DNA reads TGTGCCAGCAGCGCCGGCGGGACAGGGTGGCAGCCCCAGCATTTT.